The 20 T cell receptor beta chains listed next were all sequenced from one sample in a study of T-cell reconstitution after alpha-beta-depleted transplantation in children. Unique molecular identifiers were used to barcode this TCRbeta library. TCRdb ran MiXCR on the PCR reads and lists one entry per CDR3 protein. This sample carries some 500,000 distinct CDR3 sequences, around a third of them seen once, and the ten largest clones take under 3%. The starting material was PBMCs from the stem cell graft donor, obtained from the stem cell graft. These receptors were taken from a human donor who donated a stem cell graft to a child with aplastic anemia.

This clonotype was seen a few times. This chain's CDR3 is CSAGTGKETQYF. As DNA, the CDR3 is TGCAGTGCCGGGACAGGGAAAGAGACCCAGTACTTC. This chain connects TRBV20-1 to TRBJ2-5; 9 positions match TRBD1. After removal of 6 bases from V and 3 bases from J, the junction contained 2 bases not matched to a gene. Germline V gene sequence: CDR1 DFQATT, CDR2 SNEGSKA (reference sequence). This CDR3 region has 12 residues.

This clonotype was observed a few times. The V gene is TRBV13, the J gene TRBJ2-4, with D perhaps being TRBD1 or TRBD2 (5 bases each). The germline V gene has CDR1 PRHDT and CDR2 FYEKMQ (reference sequence). This CDR3 spans 12 amino acids. V was cut by 5 bases and J by 10 bases, with 12 bases left in between. The CDR3 DNA follows: TGTGCCAGCAGCGCCGGGGCTCTAATTCAGTACTTC. It specifies CASSAGALIQYF.

This clonotype was counted once. The gene calls are TRBV30 and TRBJ2-3; 8 positions match TRBD2. The germline V gene encodes CDR1 GTSNPN and CDR2 SVGIG (reference sequence). This CDR3 contains 13 residues. V was clipped by 0 bases and J by 10 bases; unmatched bases: 6. The CDR3 region is CAWSVREGHPQYF. The CDR3 DNA follows: TGTGCCTGGAGTGTACGGGAGGGTCATCCGCAGTATTTT.

As DNA, the CDR3 is TGTGCCAGCAGTTTCGGGCAGCCCTACAATCAGCCCCAGCATTTT. Its translation: CASSFGQPYNQPQHF. This chain joins TRBV27 and TRBJ1-5; D gene uncertain. The V gene's germline CDR1 is MNHEY and CDR2 SMNVEV (reference sequence). Trimming left V 3 bases short and J 3 bases short, with 12 bases between. CDR3 length: 15 residues.

This chain links TRBV7-2 with TRBJ1-3, with 10 bases fitting TRBD1. Germline loops: CDR1 SGHTA, CDR2 FQGNSA. The length of the CDR3 is 16 residues. Losses at the gene ends were 3 bases for V and 3 bases for J; bases not matched to a gene: 5. The CDR3 DNA sequence: TGTGCCAGCAGCTTGGGGACAGGGGCGATTGGAAACACCATATATTTT. Translated, it gives CASSLGTGAIGNTIYF.

The chain combines TRBV6-2 or TRBV6-3 with TRBJ2-4, with D possibly matching TRBD2 (6 bases). Trimming took 5 bases from V and 7 from J, leaving 12 bases between them. The germline V gene has CDR1 MNHEY and CDR2 SVGEGT. This CDR3 has 13 amino acids. The CDR3 nucleotides read TGTGCCAGCAGTCCCGGGACTCCTAACATTCAGTACTTC. Translation: CASSPGTPNIQYF.

This clonotype has a handful of counts. V is TRBV20-1 and J is TRBJ2-1, with TRBD2 identical over 11 bases. Germline values: CDR1 DFQATT, CDR2 SNEGSKA (reference sequence). This CDR3 comprises 14 residues. Losses at the gene ends were 6 bases for V and 9 bases for J; bases not matched to a gene: 10. The DNA of the CDR3 is TGCAGTGCCCGAGCTGGGACTAGCGGCCCTGAGCAGTTCTTC. Translation: CSARAGTSGPEQFF.

The genes are TRBV4-3 and TRBJ1-5; 7 bases are shared with TRBD1. With V trimmed by 3 bases and J by 4 bases, 3 bases remained unmatched. CDR3 length: 14 amino acids. CDR1 LGHNA and CDR2 YSLEER come from the germline V gene. The CDR3 loop is CASSQGQTNQPQHF. The DNA of the CDR3 is TGCGCCAGCAGCCAGGGACAGACTAATCAGCCCCAGCATTTT.

This chain connects TRBV6-2 or TRBV6-3 to TRBJ2-1; 8 positions agree with TRBD2. From germline, CDR1 is MNHEY and CDR2 SVGEGT. V lost 8 bases, J lost 8 bases, and 8 bases stayed unmatched. This CDR3 is 13 amino acids long. CDR3 coding DNA: TGTGCCAGCGGCGTAGCGGGAATCGATGAGCAGTTCTTC. Encoded protein: CASGVAGIDEQFF.

The rearrangement uses TRBV28 and TRBJ1-1; D unclear. The germline gives CDR1 MDHEN, CDR2 SYDVKM. V was trimmed by 5 bases and J by 0 bases, leaving 10 bases between them. This CDR3 is 14 amino acids long. This chain's CDR3 is CASSPPHMNTEAFF. The CDR3 bases are TGTGCCAGCAGTCCCCCTCATATGAACACTGAAGCTTTCTTT.

This clonotype has a handful of counts. This chain uses TRBV6-1 with TRBJ2-1; no clear D. Germline V gene data show CDR1 as MNHNS and CDR2 as SASEGT. Trimming took off 7 bases at V and 0 bases at J, with 22 bases between the two ends. The CDR3 is 18 amino acids. The CDR3 sequence: CASKSQNLAISSYNEQFF. CDR3 nucleotide sequence: TGTGCCAGCAAATCTCAAAACCTGGCCATCAGCTCCTACAATGAGCAGTTCTTC.

The chain joins TRBV4-2 to TRBJ2-5, with 12 bases identical to TRBD2. This CDR3 contains 18 residues. In germline, CDR1 is LGHNA, CDR2 YNFKEQ. The ends lost 4 bases at V and 1 base at J; junction bases unmatched: 10. CDR3 loop: CASSPGLAGRGVQETQYF. The DNA of the CDR3 is TGTGCCAGCAGCCCTGGACTAGCGGGACGCGGTGTCCAAGAGACCCAGTACTTC.

CDR3 loop: CASSQVRGPRETQYF. The CDR3 DNA sequence: TGTGCCAGCAGCCAAGTGCGCGGCCCTCGAGAGACCCAGTACTTC. The chain recombines TRBV14 with TRBJ2-5; no firm D call. Looked up from germline, CDR1 is SGHDN and CDR2 is FVKESK. The CDR3 is 15 amino acids. Trimming pared 1 base from V and 4 bases from J, leaving 13 bases between.

The gene calls are TRBV7-3 and TRBJ2-1; 9 nucleotides match TRBD2. This CDR3 is 16 amino acids long. CDR1 and CDR2 (germline): SGHTA, FQGTGA. V shed 5 bases, J shed 2 bases, and the junction held 7 bases outside the gene matches. In DNA form, the CDR3 reads TGTGCCAGCAGCCCACGTAGCGGGAGCGCCTACAATGAGCAGTTCTTC. Encoded protein: CASSPRSGSAYNEQFF. The full variable domain, in which reference TRBV7-3 and TRBJ2-1 provide the parts outside the CDR3, is GAGVSQTPSNKVTEKGKYVELRCDPISGHTALYWYRQSLGQGPEFLIYFQGTGAADDSGLPNDRFFAVRPEGSVSTLKIQRTERGDSAVYLCASSPRSGSAYNEQFFGPGTRLTVL.

Only a few counts were recorded for this clonotype. The rearrangement uses TRBV27 and TRBJ2-4; 13 nucleotides match TRBD2. CDR3 length: 18 residues. Germline-derived CDR1 and CDR2 are MNHEY and SMNVEV (reference sequence). V trimming: 5 bases; J trimming: 0 bases; junction bases outside the gene matches: 7. The chain's CDR3 is CASSKSGTSGVAKNIQYF. The DNA of the CDR3 is TGTGCCAGCAGTAAATCCGGGACTAGCGGGGTAGCCAAAAACATTCAGTACTTC.

The chain recombines TRBV12-3 or TRBV12-4 with TRBJ2-1, with a tentative D call TRBD1 (5 bases). Trimming took off 3 bases at V and 0 bases at J, with 12 bases between the two ends. The CDR3 length is 16 residues. CDR3 nucleotide sequence: TGTGCCAGCAGTTTTGACAGTTCCCGCTCCTACAATGAGCAGTTCTTC. This codes for CASSFDSSRSYNEQFF.

This clonotype was counted only a few times. The genes are TRBV30 and TRBJ1-2; D gene ambiguous. This CDR3 contains 13 residues. The germline V gene encodes CDR1 GTSNPN and CDR2 SVGIG (reference sequence). V was trimmed by 0 bases and J by 4 bases, leaving 9 bases between them. The CDR3 loop is CAWSVSGVYGYTF. The CDR3 region has the DNA TGTGCCTGGAGTGTCTCCGGGGTCTATGGCTACACCTTC.

The gene calls are TRBV27 and TRBJ2-1; 12 positions agree with TRBD2. Trimming removed 7 bases from V and 5 bases from J; junction bases left unmatched: 6. This CDR3 is built from 15 residues. Germline V gene lookup returns CDR1 MNHEY and CDR2 SMNVEV (reference sequence). CDR3 coding DNA: TGTGCCAGCACTCGGGGACTAGCGGGCCACAATGAGCAGTTCTTC. Its protein is CASTRGLAGHNEQFF.

The table lists this clonotype with a few counts. The genes are TRBV27 and TRBJ2-1; D unresolved. This CDR3 is built from 14 residues. V was cut by 2 bases and J by 9 bases, with 14 bases left in between. Germline CDR1 reads MNHEY; CDR2 reads SMNVEV (reference sequence). The CDR3: CASSLGIARSEQFF. DNA for the CDR3: TGTGCCAGCAGTTTAGGGATAGCCCGCAGTGAGCAGTTCTTC.

Here the CDR3 reads CASSLGGGWGNIQYF. The CDR3 DNA reads TGCGCCAGCAGCTTGGGAGGCGGATGGGGGAACATTCAGTACTTC. The chain is built from TRBV5-1 and TRBJ2-4; either TRBD1 or TRBD2 may fit D (5 bases each). With 0 bases removed from V and 7 bases from J, the gap between germline ends came to 14 bases. In germline, CDR1 is SGHRS, CDR2 YFSETQ. The CDR3 spans 15 residues.